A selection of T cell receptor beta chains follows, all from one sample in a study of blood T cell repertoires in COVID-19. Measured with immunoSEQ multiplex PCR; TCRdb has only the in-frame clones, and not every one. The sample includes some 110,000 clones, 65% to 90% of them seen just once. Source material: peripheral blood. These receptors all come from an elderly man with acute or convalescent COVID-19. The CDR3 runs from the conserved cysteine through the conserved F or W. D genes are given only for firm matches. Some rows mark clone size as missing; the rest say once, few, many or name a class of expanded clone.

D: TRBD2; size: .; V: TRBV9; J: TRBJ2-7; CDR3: CASSVGPSGTYEQYF; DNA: TGTGCCAGCAGCGTAGGGCCTAGCGGTACCTACGAGCAGTACTTC
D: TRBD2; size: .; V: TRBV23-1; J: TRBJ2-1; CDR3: CASSNRTSQDEQFF; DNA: TGCGCCAGCAGCAATCGGACTAGCCAGGATGAGCAGTTCTTC
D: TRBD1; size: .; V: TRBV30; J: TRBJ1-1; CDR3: CAGDRGQSPSAHTEAFF; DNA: TGTGCCGGGGACAGGGGTCAAAGCCCCAGCGCCCACACTGAAGCTTTCTTT
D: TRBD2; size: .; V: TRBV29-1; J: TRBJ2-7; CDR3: CSAMGLAGGPSFDEQYF; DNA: TGCAGCGCTATGGGACTAGCGGGAGGGCCTTCATTCGACGAGCAGTACTTC
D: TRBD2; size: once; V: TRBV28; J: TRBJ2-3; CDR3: CASSLTSGLSTDTQYF; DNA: TGTGCCAGCAGTTTAACTAGCGGGCTTAGCACAGATACGCAGTATTTT
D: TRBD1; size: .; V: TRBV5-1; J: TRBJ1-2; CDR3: CASSLPGQANYGYTF; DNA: TGCGCCAGCAGCCTCCCCGGACAGGCTAACTATGGCTACACCTTC
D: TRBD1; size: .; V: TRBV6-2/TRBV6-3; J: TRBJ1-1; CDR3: CASSFRGLLNTEAFF; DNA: TGTGCCAGCAGTTTTAGGGGGCTCCTGAACACTGAAGCTTTCTTT
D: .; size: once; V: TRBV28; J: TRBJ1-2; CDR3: CASSLVTGGYGYTF; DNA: TGTGCCAGCAGTTTAGTAACTGGGGGGTATGGCTACACCTTC
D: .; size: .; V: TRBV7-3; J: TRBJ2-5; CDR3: CASSSYAGETQYF; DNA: TGTGCCAGCAGCTCGTATGCGGGTGAGACCCAGTACTTC
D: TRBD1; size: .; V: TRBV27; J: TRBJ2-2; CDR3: CASSLLGTGGARTGELFF; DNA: TGTGCCAGCAGTTTATTGGGGACAGGCGGCGCGAGGACCGGGGAGCTGTTTTTT
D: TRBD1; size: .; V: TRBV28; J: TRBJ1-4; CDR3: CASRRTGGLKLFF; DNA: TGTGCCAGCAGGCGGACAGGGGGCCTAAAACTGTTTTTT
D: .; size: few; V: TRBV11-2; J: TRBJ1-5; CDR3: CASSLLLGQINQPQHF; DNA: TGTGCCAGCAGCTTATTACTTGGGCAGATTAATCAGCCCCAGCATTTT
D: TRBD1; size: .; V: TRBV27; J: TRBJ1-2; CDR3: CASGAGGYGYTF; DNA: TGTGCCAGTGGGGCAGGGGGATATGGCTACACCTTC
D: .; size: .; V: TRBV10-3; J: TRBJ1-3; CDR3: CAIGQGKSSGNTIYF; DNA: TGTGCCATCGGGCAGGGCAAAAGCTCTGGAAACACCATATATTTT
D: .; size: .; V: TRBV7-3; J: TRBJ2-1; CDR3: CASSSDSNEQFF; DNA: TGTGCCAGCAGCTCCGACAGCAATGAGCAGTTCTTC
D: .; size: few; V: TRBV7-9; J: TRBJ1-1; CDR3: CASGRGSTSTEAFF; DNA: TGTGCCAGCGGCCGCGGCTCGACTTCGACTGAAGCTTTCTTT
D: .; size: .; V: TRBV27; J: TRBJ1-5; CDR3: CASSLLNNQPQHF; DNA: TGTGCCAGCAGTTTACTAAACAATCAGCCCCAGCATTTT
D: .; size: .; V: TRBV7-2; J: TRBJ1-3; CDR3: CASSLESVSGNTIYF; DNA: TGTGCCAGCAGCTTAGAGTCAGTCTCTGGAAACACCATATATTTT
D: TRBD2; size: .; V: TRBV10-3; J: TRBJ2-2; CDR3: CAISDGGANTGELFF; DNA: TGTGCCATCAGTGACGGGGGGGCGAACACCGGGGAGCTGTTTTTT
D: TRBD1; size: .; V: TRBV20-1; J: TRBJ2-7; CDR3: CSASDPGQGSYEQYF; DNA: TGCAGTGCTAGTGATCCGGGACAGGGGTCCTACGAGCAGTACTTC
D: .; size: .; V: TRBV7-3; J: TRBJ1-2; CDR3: CASSSRGRQGGDGYTF; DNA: TGTGCCAGCAGCTCCCGTGGACGGCAGGGCGGTGATGGCTACACCTTC
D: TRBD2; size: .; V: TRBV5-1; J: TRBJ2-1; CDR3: CASSLQARTSGASSYNEQFF; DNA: TGCGCCAGCAGCTTACAGGCTAGGACTAGCGGGGCGAGCTCCTACAATGAGCAGTTCTTC
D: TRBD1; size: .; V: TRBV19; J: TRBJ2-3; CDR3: CASSHTGGTDTQYF; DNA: TGTGCCAGTAGCCATACAGGGGGCACAGATACGCAGTATTTT
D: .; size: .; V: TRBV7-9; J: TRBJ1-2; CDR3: CASTFPQGAYGYTF; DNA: TGTGCCAGCACCTTCCCACAGGGAGCCTATGGCTACACCTTC
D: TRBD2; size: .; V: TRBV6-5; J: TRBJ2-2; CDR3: CASSYAREGLTGELFF; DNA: TGTGCCAGCAGTTACGCGCGGGAGGGCCTAACCGGGGAGCTGTTTTTT
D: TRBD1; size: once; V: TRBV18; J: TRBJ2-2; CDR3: CASSPSGQGDTGELFF; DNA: TGTGCCAGCTCACCTTCGGGACAGGGGGACACCGGGGAGCTGTTTTTT
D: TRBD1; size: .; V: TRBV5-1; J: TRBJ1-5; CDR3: CASSLGDRGNNQPQHF; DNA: TGCGCCAGCAGCTTGGGGGACAGGGGCAACAATCAGCCCCAGCATTTT
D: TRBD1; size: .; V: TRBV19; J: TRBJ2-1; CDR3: CASSETGPYNEQFF; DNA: TGTGCCAGTAGTGAGACAGGGCCCTACAATGAGCAGTTCTTC
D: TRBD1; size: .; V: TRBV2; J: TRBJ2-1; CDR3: CASRAGTGGEQFF; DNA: TGTGCCAGCAGGGCCGGGACAGGCGGTGAGCAGTTCTTC
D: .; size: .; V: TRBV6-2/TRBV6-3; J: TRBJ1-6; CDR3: CASSYGGTSPLHF; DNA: TGTGCCAGCAGTTACGGGGGGACTTCACCCCTCCACTTT
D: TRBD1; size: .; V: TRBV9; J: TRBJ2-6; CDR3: CASSYIAGQGSGANVLTF; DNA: TGTGCCAGCAGCTACATCGCAGGACAGGGCTCTGGGGCCAACGTCCTGACTTTC
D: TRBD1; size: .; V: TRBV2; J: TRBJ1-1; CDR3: CASRYRQGAYFTEAFF; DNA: TGTGCCAGCAGGTATAGACAGGGGGCGTATTTTACGGAAGCTTTCTTT
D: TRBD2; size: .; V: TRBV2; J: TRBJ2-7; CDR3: CASSDPLAGVVGAYEQYF; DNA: TGTGCCAGCAGTGATCCGCTAGCGGGAGTAGTCGGCGCCTACGAGCAGTACTTC
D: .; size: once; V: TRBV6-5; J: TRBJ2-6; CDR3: CASSYQGSGANVLTF; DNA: TGTGCCAGCAGTTACCAGGGCTCTGGGGCCAACGTCCTGACTTTC
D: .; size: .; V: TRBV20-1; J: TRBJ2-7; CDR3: CSASPSLGFYEQYF; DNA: TGCAGTGCTAGTCCTAGCCTGGGCTTCTACGAGCAGTACTTC
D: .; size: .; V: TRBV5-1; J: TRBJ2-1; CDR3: CASSSGYSDEQFF; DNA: TGCGCCAGCAGCTCGGGGTACTCGGATGAGCAGTTCTTC
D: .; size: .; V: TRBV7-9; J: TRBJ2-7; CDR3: CASSPEEQYF; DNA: TGTGCCAGCAGCCCGGAGGAGCAGTACTTC
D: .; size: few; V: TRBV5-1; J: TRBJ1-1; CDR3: CASSLSIGRMNTEAFF; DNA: TGCGCCAGCAGCTTGAGTATTGGCAGGATGAACACTGAAGCTTTCTTT
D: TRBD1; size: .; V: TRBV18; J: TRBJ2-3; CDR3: CASSPIIRGQTDTQYF; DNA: TGTGCCAGCTCACCAATTATAAGGGGGCAAACAGATACGCAGTATTTT
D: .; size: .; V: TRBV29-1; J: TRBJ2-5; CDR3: CSVLVVRETQYF; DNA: TGCAGCGTCCTCGTGGTGCGGGAGACCCAGTACTTC
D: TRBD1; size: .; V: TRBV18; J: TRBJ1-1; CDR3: CASSPLGQLNTEAFF; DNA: TGTGCCAGCTCACCTTTGGGACAGCTGAACACTGAAGCTTTCTTT
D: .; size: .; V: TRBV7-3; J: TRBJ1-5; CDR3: CASSTGLGQPQHF; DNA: TGTGCCAGCAGCACAGGGTTAGGTCAGCCCCAGCATTTT
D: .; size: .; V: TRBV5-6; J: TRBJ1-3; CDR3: CASSMITASGNTIYF; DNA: TGTGCCAGCAGCATGATCACAGCCTCTGGAAACACCATATATTTT
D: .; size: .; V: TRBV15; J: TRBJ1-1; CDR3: CATSRDRRMNTEAFF; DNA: TGTGCCACCAGCAGAGATAGGCGGATGAACACTGAAGCTTTCTTT
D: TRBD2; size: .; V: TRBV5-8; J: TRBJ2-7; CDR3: CASSLGLAAEQYF; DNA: TGTGCCAGCAGCTTGGGACTAGCCGCCGAGCAGTACTTC
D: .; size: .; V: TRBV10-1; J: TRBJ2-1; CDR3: CASSRAGGEQFF; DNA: TGCGCCAGCAGTCGGGCCGGGGGTGAGCAGTTCTTC
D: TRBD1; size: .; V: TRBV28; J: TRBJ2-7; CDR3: CASSLSGRGLKSYEQYF; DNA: TGTGCCAGCAGTTTGAGTGGCAGGGGGCTGAAATCCTACGAGCAGTACTTC
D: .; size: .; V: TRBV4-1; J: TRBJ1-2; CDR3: CASSQVGFWGYTF; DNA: TGCGCCAGCAGTCAAGTGGGCTTTTGGGGCTACACCTTC
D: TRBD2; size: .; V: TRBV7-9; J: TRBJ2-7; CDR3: CASSSSGLSSYEQYF; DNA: TGTGCCAGCAGCAGTAGCGGGTTAAGCTCCTACGAGCAGTACTTC
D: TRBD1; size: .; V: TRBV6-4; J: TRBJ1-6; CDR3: CASSRDRNSPLHF; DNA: TGTGCCAGCAGCCGGGACAGGAATTCACCCCTCCACTTT